What follows describes a single T cell receptor beta chain. Its antigen is currently unknown. V lost 2 bases, J lost 3 bases, and 11 bases lay in between. The CDR3 has 15 amino acids. The sample originates from a study of identical twins. Study-wide points: Insertions ran lower in abundant cord blood beta clonotypes, though not in memory repertoires. The conclusions drew on cross-sectional statistical analysis instead of tracking the same donors. Excess sharing by twins proved weaker in beta out-of-frame sequences. Within twin pairs, the out-of-frame alpha sequences they shared showed excess low generation probability.

Via MiXCR, TCRdb re-called the 5' RACE reads, giving one row per CDR3 protein. In the table there are approximately 490,000 distinct CDR3 sequences, more than 20% of which are singletons. These sequences were also reported in another study, on yellow fever vaccine responses in identical twins.

This clonotype was sampled from a woman aged 18-29 years in good health. The V gene is TRBV12-3 or TRBV12-4, the J gene TRBJ1-3; possibly TRBD1 for D (5 bases). Sequenced: CD4+ T cells sorted from blood. CDR3 sequence reads: CASSLSAGNGNTIYF. For the CDR3, the DNA is TGTGCCAGCAGTTTATCCGCAGGGAATGGAAACACCATATATTTT.